This T cell receptor (beta chain) was profiled in a study of blood T cell repertoires in COVID-19. This CDR3 region has 14 residues. Germline values: CDR1 SGHDT, CDR2 YYEEEE. V was pared by 6 bases and J by 4 bases, with 16 bases between. Sequencing used immunoSEQ multiplex PCR; TCRdb keeps in-frame clones, though not all of them. The sample yields about 210,000 clones, approximately 78% seen once. The sequenced sample consisted of peripheral blood. This sequence joins TRBV5-6 and TRBJ1-2; D gene unclear. This receptor was identified in a woman in her 40s with acute or convalescent COVID-19. CDR3 residues: CASTSRGNIYGYTF. CDR3 nucleotide sequence: TGTGCCAGCACTTCCCGGGGTAACATCTATGGCTACACCTTC.